This T cell receptor (beta chain) was captured in a study of glioma-infiltrating T cells (dated by TCRdb to the mid-2010s). With respect to the entire study: Sequencing of TCR alpha- and beta-chain repertoires was performed on glioma tissue, on non-neoplastic brain tissue, and on matched peripheral blood mononuclear cells. To measure divergence between tissue and blood T-cell populations, each tissue-infiltrating repertoire was compared with the peripheral blood repertoire of the same patient. Three low-grade glioma patients, fewer than 10 primary glioblastoma patients and three non-glioma patients contributing non-neoplastic brain tissue were included in the paired cohort.

This clonotype showed up many times. Its antigen remains unidentified. The sample holds no much larger clone one base away, and base qualities are not on file. The full study reports these points: In non-neoplastic patients, VJ-independent divergence between tissue and blood fell below expectation, whereas in all gliomas, and especially in low-grade gliomas, the divergence rose above expectation. Group comparisons were based on small numbers of patients: three non-neoplastic, three low-grade glioma and 7 to 9 glioblastoma patients. Very few CDR3 sequences were found to be shared between tissue and blood, and this scarcity was attributed to high CDR3 diversity and limited sampling.

The iRepertoire nested amplicon-rescue multiplex PCR (arm-PCR) platform was used to amplify TCR alpha and beta CDR3 regions from RNA. The input for one-step reverse transcription and amplification was roughly 85-400 ng of tissue mRNA or PBMC total RNA. Following bead purification, Illumina adapters were added by a secondary multiplex PCR, and libraries between 200 and 400 bp were gel-purified. Libraries carried internal 6-nucleotide barcodes used for demultiplexing. Sequencing of libraries was performed on an Illumina MiSeq with 2x220 or 2x250 nucleotide paired-end reads. The study's processing was this. Paired reads were merged using FLASH 1.2.11 and aligned with BWA-MEM to the GRCh37 human genome, and TRA and TRB reads were then extracted. An IMGT-derived reference of cassette sequences and CDR3 motifs, with pseudogenes included, was used for V and J assignment. Three-frame translation of reads was performed, and productive CDR3s were defined as those with a C...FGXG motif and no stop codons. Unique combinations of V-J cassette pair and CDR3 amino acid sequence were defined as clonotypes. Filtering of reads was based on Hamming distance, with the threshold set by the sequence error rate of each sample in mapped regions. TCRdb itself trimmed the public reads at Q25 with fastp, ran MiXCR and retained productive beta chains. Each record represents a unique CDR3 protein, reported with the most common genes and DNA among its rows. None of the V and J calls come from the authors' own analysis; TCRdb made them. The table for this sample lists some 99,000 distinct CDR3 sequences; about 25% of them were counted only once. The ten largest clones represent 35% of the sample.

This TCR was sampled from a human donor with low-grade glioma or glioblastoma, undergoing nonglioma brain surgery, or in good health (not recorded which). The sample consisted of glioma tissue, nonneoplastic brain tissue, or PBMCs (not recorded which).

The CDR3 region: CAISESTGSNQPQHF. Here is the DNA: TGTGCCATCAGTGAGTCGACAGGTTCCAATCAGCCCCAGCATTTT. The chain joins TRBV10-3 to TRBJ1-5; TRBD1 could be the D gene, as 6 bases match. The germline V gene sets CDR1 to ENHRY and CDR2 to SYGVKD. The junction shows trimming of 0 bases on V and 3 bases on J, plus 9 bases between the germline ends. The CDR3 runs 15 amino acids, cysteine and phenylalanine included. Kept here is only the CDR3 DNA, which spans 45 bases and is read in frame from base 1.